The 4 T cell receptor beta chains in this list originate from one sample, sequenced in a study of blood T cell repertoires in COVID-19. Clones were sequenced by immunoSEQ multiplex PCR, and TCRdb holds only the in-frame ones, with some missing. The sample holds 220,000 or so clones; approximately 80% are singletons and the top ten take approximately 3.1%. The material sequenced was PBMCs or T cells enriched from blood (not recorded which). All receptors come from a woman aged 55-70 years who had recovered from COVID-19.

This clone was found once. The V and J genes are TRBV5-8 and TRBJ1-3; the D gene is possibly TRBD1 (6 bases). Between the trimmed V and J ends, which lost 4 bases and 1 base, there was a span of 12 bases. Germline V gene data show CDR1 as SGHTS and CDR2 as YDEGEE. The CDR3 consists of 15 residues. CDR3 amino acids: CASSHSTGSGNTIYF. The CDR3 nucleotides read TGTGCCAGCAGCCACTCGACAGGATCTGGAAACACCATATATTTT.

The V and J genes are TRBV2 and TRBJ2-7; TRBD2 might be the D (6 bases). This CDR3 is 15 amino acids long. In germline, CDR1 is SNHLY, CDR2 FYNNEI. Between the trimmed V and J ends, which lost 7 bases and 0 bases, there was a span of 16 bases. The CDR3 nucleotides are TGTGCCAGCAAAAACGGAGGGGACCGCTCCTACGAGCAGTACTTC. This translates into CASKNGGDRSYEQYF. The full variable domain, its missing parts supplied by reference TRBV2 and TRBJ2-7, is EPEVTQTPSHQVTQMGQEVILRCVPISNHLYFYWYRQILGQKVEFLVSFYNNEISEKSEIFDDQFSVERPDGSNFTLKIRSTKLEDSAMYFCASKNGGDRSYEQYFGPGTRLTVT.

This rearrangement joins TRBV7-2 to TRBJ2-3, with D perhaps matching TRBD2 (5 bases). CDR1 is SGHTA, CDR2 FQGNSA, per germline. This CDR3 is built from 16 residues. The V end lost 1 base, the J end lost 6 bases, and 17 bases lay between the germline ends. CDR3 sequence: CASSLVGTSPGDTQYF. As DNA, the CDR3 is TGTGCCAGCAGCTTAGTAGGTACTAGTCCTGGCGATACGCAGTATTTT.

This clone was picked up one time. The chain combines TRBV19 with TRBJ1-5; 9 positions match TRBD1. The V gene's germline CDR1 is LNHDA and CDR2 SQIVND (reference sequence). The CDR3 is made up of 15 amino acids. J lost 0 bases, V lost 5 bases, and 2 bases had no gene match. CDR3 in DNA: TGTGCCAGTAGTGGGACAGGGTCTAGCAATCAGCCCCAGCATTTT. Residues: CASSGTGSSNQPQHF.